This T cell receptor (beta chain) emerged from a study of shared T cell receptors in the human thymus. This CDR3 contains 13 residues. Germline V CDR1 and CDR2: LNHDA, SQIVND (reference sequence). With 5 bases removed from V and 6 bases from J, the gap between germline ends came to 11 bases. The assay was immunoSEQ multiplex PCR, and TCRdb's table has in-frame clones only and misses some. This table has some 700,000 clones, around 85% appearing once. Separately, the same data were catalogued under a study of human thymus T cells.

The chain has TRBV19 and TRBJ2-4, with D hard to call. Sample: thymocytes. The sequence came from a girl under three years old with a congenital heart defect. The CDR3 DNA reads TGTGCCAGTAGTCCAGGATTGCCAAACATTCAGTACTTC. Translating it yields CASSPGLPNIQYF.